The sequence of this T cell receptor (beta chain) was determined in a study of blood T cell repertoires in COVID-19. Here immunoSEQ multiplex PCR was the method, and the copy in TCRdb shows in-frame clones only, minus some. The profile shows approximately 210,000 clones, around 86% of them singletons. J lost 4 bases, V lost 4 bases, and 4 bases had no gene match. The CDR3 has 15 amino acids. In germline, CDR1 is LGHNA, CDR2 YNFKEQ. This chain connects TRBV4-2 to TRBJ2-7; 13 nucleotides align to TRBD2. The source is a human donor in a cohort sampled during active COVID-19. Input material: peripheral blood. CDR3 loop: CASSPGTSGIYEQYF. Written as DNA, the CDR3 is TGTGCCAGCAGCCCCGGGACTAGCGGGATTTACGAGCAGTACTTC.